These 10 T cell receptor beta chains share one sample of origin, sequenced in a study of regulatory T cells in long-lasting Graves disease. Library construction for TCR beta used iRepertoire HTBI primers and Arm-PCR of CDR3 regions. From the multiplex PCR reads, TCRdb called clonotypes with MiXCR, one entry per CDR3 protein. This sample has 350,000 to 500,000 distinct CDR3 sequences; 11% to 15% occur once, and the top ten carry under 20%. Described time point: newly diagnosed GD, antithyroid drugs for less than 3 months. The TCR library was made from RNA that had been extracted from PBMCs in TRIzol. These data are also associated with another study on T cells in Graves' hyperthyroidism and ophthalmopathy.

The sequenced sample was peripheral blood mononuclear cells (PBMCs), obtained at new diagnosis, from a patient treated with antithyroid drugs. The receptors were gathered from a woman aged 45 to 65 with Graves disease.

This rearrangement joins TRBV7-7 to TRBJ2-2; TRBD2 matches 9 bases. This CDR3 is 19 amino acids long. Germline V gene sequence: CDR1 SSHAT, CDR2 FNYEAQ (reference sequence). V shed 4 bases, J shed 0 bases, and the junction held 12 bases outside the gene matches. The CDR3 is CASSSPEAGGAANTGELFF. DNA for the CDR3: TGTGCCAGCAGCTCCCCGGAAGCGGGGGGCGCCGCGAACACCGGGGAGCTGTTTTTT.

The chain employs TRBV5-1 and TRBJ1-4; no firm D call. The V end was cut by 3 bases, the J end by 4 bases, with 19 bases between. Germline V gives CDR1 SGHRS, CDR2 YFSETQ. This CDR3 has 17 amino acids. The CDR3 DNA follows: TGCGCCAGCAGCTGGGGAGGGTCGCGGCTCTTTAATGAAAAACTGTTTTTT. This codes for CASSWGGSRLFNEKLFF.

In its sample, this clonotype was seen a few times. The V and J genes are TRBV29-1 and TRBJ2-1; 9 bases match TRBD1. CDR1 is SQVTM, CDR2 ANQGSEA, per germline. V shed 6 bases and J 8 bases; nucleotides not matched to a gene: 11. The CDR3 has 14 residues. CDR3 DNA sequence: TGCAGCGTAGCACAGGGGGCGGATTATTATGAGCAGTTCTTC. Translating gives CSVAQGADYYEQFF.

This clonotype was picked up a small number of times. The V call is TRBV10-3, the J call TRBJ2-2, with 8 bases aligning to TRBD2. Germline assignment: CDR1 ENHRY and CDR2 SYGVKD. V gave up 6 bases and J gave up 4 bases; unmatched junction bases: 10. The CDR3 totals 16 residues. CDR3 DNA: TGTGCCATCAGGGGCCCGCGGGAGGTCGGCACCGGGGAGCTGTTTTTT. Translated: CAIRGPREVGTGELFF.

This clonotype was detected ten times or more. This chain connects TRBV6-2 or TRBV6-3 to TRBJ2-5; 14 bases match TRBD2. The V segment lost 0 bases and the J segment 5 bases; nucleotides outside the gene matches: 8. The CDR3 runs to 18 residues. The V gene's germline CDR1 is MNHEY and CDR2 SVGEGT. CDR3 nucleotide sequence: TGTGCCAGCAGTTACTCCGCAGGGACTAGCGGGAGTCGGGAGACCCAGTACTTC. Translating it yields CASSYSAGTSGSRETQYF.

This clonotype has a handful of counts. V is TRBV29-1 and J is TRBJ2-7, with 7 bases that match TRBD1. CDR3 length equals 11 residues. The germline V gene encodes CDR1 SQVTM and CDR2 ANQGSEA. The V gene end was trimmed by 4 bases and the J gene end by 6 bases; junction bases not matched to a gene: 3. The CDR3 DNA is TGCAGCGTTGGGGACAGTAGCGAGCAGTACTTC. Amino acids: CSVGDSSEQYF.

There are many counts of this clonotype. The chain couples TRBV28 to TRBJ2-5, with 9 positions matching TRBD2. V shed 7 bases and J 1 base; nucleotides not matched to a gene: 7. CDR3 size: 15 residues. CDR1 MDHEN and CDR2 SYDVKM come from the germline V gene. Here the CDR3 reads CASNVAGEFQETQYF. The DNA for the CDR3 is TGTGCCAGCAATGTAGCGGGGGAGTTCCAAGAGACCCAGTACTTC.

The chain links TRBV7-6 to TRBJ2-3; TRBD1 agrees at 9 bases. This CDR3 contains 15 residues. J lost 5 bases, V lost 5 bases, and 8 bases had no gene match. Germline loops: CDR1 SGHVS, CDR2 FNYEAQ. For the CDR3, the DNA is TGTGCCAGCAGCGCCACAGGGGGCCTAAAAGATACGCAGTATTTT. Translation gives CASSATGGLKDTQYF.

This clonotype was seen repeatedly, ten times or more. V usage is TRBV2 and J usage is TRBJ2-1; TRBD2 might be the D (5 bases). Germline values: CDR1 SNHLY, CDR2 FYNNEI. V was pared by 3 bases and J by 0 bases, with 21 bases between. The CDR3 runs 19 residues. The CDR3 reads CASSDTAGLALSSYNEQFF. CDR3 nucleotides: TGTGCCAGCAGTGACACGGCTGGGCTAGCTTTGAGCTCCTACAATGAGCAGTTCTTC.

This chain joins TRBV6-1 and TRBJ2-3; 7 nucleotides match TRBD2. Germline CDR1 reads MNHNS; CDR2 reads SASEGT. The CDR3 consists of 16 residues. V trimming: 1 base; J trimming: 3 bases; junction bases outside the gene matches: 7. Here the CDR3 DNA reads TGTGCCAGCAGTGAAGATGGCGGGAGTCGTACAGATACGCAGTATTTT. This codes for CASSEDGGSRTDTQYF.